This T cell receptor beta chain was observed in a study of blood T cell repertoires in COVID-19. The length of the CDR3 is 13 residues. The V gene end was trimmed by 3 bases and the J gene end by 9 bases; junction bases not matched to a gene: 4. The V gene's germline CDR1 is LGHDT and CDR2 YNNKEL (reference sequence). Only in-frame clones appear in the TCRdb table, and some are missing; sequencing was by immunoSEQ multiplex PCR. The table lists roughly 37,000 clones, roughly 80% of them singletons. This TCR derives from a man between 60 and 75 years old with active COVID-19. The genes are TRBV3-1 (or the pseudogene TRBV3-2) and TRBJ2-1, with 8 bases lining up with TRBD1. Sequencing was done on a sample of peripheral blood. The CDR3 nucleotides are TGTGCCAGCAGCCAGAGGACAGGGAGTGAGCAGTTCTTC. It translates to CASSQRTGSEQFF.